This T cell receptor beta chain appears in the sequencing data of a study of shared T cell receptors in the human thymus. Libraries were prepared by immunoSEQ multiplex PCR; TCRdb keeps only in-frame clonotypes and omits some of them. The data contain about 380,000 clones, 95% of them singletons. The V gene's germline CDR1 is LNHNV and CDR2 YYDKDF (reference sequence). The CDR3 covers 16 residues. The V and J ends lost 2 bases and 5 bases, in that order; junction bases with no gene match: 9. This chain joins TRBV15 and TRBJ2-1; TRBD1 aligns across 7 bases. Sequencing input: thymocytes. This TCR was recovered from a human donor. This CDR3 is CATSRSGQVLDNEQFF. CDR3 coding DNA: TGTGCCACCAGCAGATCCGGACAGGTTCTCGACAATGAGCAGTTCTTC.